Presented here are 29 T cell receptor beta chains from one specimen sequenced in a study of blood T cell repertoires in COVID-19. Profiling relied on immunoSEQ multiplex PCR, and the TCRdb table lists in-frame clones only, not all of them. The sample consists of 400,000 or so clones, more than 85% of them appearing once. Sequenced sample: peripheral blood. These receptor sequences come from a human donor in a cohort sampled during active COVID-19.

Turning to this clone: The same CDR3 is also encoded by other DNA sequences in this sample. The chain has TRBV12-3 or TRBV12-4 and TRBJ1-2; D ambiguous. The CDR3 covers 13 residues. V lost 0 bases to trimming and J lost 5 bases, with 7 bases between them. The CDR3 sequence is CASSLAGSYGYTF. The CDR3 region has the DNA TGTGCCAGCAGTTTAGCAGGGAGTTATGGCTACACCTTC.

The V and J genes are TRBV10-1 and TRBJ2-2; 10 positions agree with TRBD2. Germline CDR1 reads WNHNN; CDR2 reads SYGVQD (reference sequence). The trim removed 7 bases at V and 4 bases at J, leaving 12 bases unmatched. The CDR3 is 17 residues long. The CDR3 sequence is CASTPDGLAESTGELFF. CDR3 DNA: TGCGCCAGCACTCCAGATGGACTAGCGGAATCCACCGGGGAGCTGTTTTTT.

The rearrangement joins TRBV7-9 to TRBJ2-7, with D possibly matching TRBD2 (7 bases). Germline CDR1 SEHNR, CDR2 FQNEAQ (reference sequence). Trimming shortened V by 8 bases and J by 4 bases, and 18 bases separated the two germline ends. There are 14 residues in the CDR3. The CDR3, as DNA: TGTGCCAGCGAGATCTTGAAGGGGGGGTACGAGCAGTACTTC. Its translation: CASEILKGGYEQYF.

The V and J genes are TRBV4-2 and TRBJ2-5; 8 positions match TRBD1. Trimming cost V 5 bases and J 1 base; bases outside gene matches: 6. The CDR3 sequence is 15 residues long. Per germline, CDR1 LGHNA and CDR2 YNFKEQ. The CDR3 nucleotides are TGTGCCAGCAGCTTCTCAGGGGGCGGCCAAGAGACCCAGTACTTC. This gives the protein CASSFSGGGQETQYF.

The rearrangement uses TRBV18 and TRBJ2-1; tentative D call: TRBD2 (6 bases). The CDR3 spans 16 residues. V was cut by 3 bases and J by 7 bases, with 19 bases left in between. Germline-derived CDR1 and CDR2 are KGHSH and LQKENI. The CDR3 sequence: CASSPMPEGRVNEQFF. The CDR3 bases are TGTGCCAGCTCACCCATGCCGGAGGGTAGGGTGAATGAGCAGTTCTTC.

About this clone itself: Other DNA variants within this sample encode the same CDR3. V usage is TRBV30 and J usage is TRBJ2-7, with D possibly being TRBD1 (6 bases). V lost 0 bases and J lost 3, with 6 bases in between. Germline assignment: CDR1 GTSNPN and CDR2 SVGIG (reference sequence). The CDR3 is 12 residues long. As DNA, the CDR3 is TGTGCCTGGAGTGTACAGGGCTACGAGCAGTACTTC. It specifies CAWSVQGYEQYF.

Comment on this clone: The sample holds other DNA sequences that translate to the same CDR3. The CDR3 DNA follows: TGTGCCAGCAGTGAACCCAGGGAGCAGTACTTC. Protein: CASSEPREQYF. V gene TRBV2 combines with J gene TRBJ2-7; D gene uncertain. Trimming shortened V by 2 bases and J by 7 bases, and 6 bases separated the two germline ends. This CDR3 has 11 residues. Germline assignment: CDR1 SNHLY and CDR2 FYNNEI.

The CDR3 loop is CASRGGETYEQYF. CDR3 nucleotides: TGTGCCAGCAGAGGGGGAGAGACCTACGAGCAGTACTTC. The genes are TRBV3-1 (or the pseudogene TRBV3-2) and TRBJ2-7, with a weak D call TRBD1 (6 bases). V was trimmed by 6 bases and J by 2 bases, leaving 11 bases between them. The CDR3 is 13 residues long. Germline loops: CDR1 LGHDT, CDR2 YNNKEL (reference sequence).

The genes are TRBV30 and TRBJ2-5, with a possible D match to TRBD1 (5 bases). With 4 bases removed from V and 5 bases from J, the gap between germline ends came to 20 bases. CDR1 GTSNPN and CDR2 SVGIG come from the germline V gene (reference sequence). The length of the CDR3 is 15 residues. The CDR3 bases are TGTGCCTGGACTAGGATGGCAGGGTCGCACGAGACCCAGTACTTC. This codes for CAWTRMAGSHETQYF.

The chain combines TRBV23-1 with TRBJ2-1; weak D call: TRBD1 (5 bases). TRBV23-1 is flagged as an ORF with uncertain function. Trimming removed 4 bases at V and 1 base at J, with 14 bases between. This CDR3 region has 16 residues. CDR3 nucleotide sequence: TGCGCCAGCAGTCCCTCCCAGGGTTGGTCCTACAATGAGCAGTTCTTC. Encoded protein: CASSPSQGWSYNEQFF.

The chain joins TRBV5-6 to TRBJ2-7; 7 bases fit TRBD1. CDR3 length equals 15 residues. V trimming: 1 base; J trimming: 0 bases; junction bases outside the gene matches: 4. The germline V gene encodes CDR1 SGHDT and CDR2 YYEEEE. CDR3 sequence (DNA): TGTGCCAGCAGCTTGATTGGACAGGACTCCTACGAGCAGTACTTC. Amino acids: CASSLIGQDSYEQYF.

This clone was detected once. The gene calls are TRBV28 and TRBJ1-2, with TRBD1 identical over 10 bases. CDR3 length: 13 residues. Trimming took 6 bases from V and 8 from J; bases not matched to a gene: 6. Germline assignment: CDR1 MDHEN and CDR2 SYDVKM. The DNA of the CDR3 is TGTGCCAGCAGGAATGACAGGGGGCTCGGCTACACCTTC. Encoded protein: CASRNDRGLGYTF.

This chain links TRBV30 with TRBJ1-4, with 12 nucleotides matching TRBD1. V gave up 1 base and J gave up 7 bases; unmatched junction bases: 13. Per the germline V gene, CDR1 is GTSNPN and CDR2 is SVGIG (reference sequence). The CDR3 is made up of 18 amino acids. The CDR3 loop reads CAWSGNFGTGGVGEKLFF. In DNA, the CDR3 is TGTGCCTGGAGTGGAAACTTCGGGACAGGGGGCGTGGGTGAAAAACTGTTTTTT.

The chain combines TRBV3-1 (or the pseudogene TRBV3-2) with TRBJ2-3; 9 bases match TRBD2. The junction had 7 bases not matched to a gene; V was cut back by 4 bases and J by 5 bases. Germline V lookup: CDR1 LGHDT, CDR2 YNNKEL (reference sequence). The CDR3 spans 15 residues. Here the CDR3 DNA reads TGTGCCAGCAGCCCAGTGGCGGGGGGGCGAGATACGCAGTATTTT. Protein sequence: CASSPVAGGRDTQYF.

The rearrangement joins TRBV10-1 to TRBJ2-7; D is unresolved. Germline-derived CDR1 and CDR2 are WNHNN and SYGVQD (reference sequence). The CDR3 loop spans 14 amino acids. V was clipped by 6 bases and J by 7 bases, with 19 bases between them. CDR3 region: CASSDDEQPLEQYF. The CDR3 DNA is TGCGCCAGCAGCGATGACGAACAGCCCTTGGAGCAGTACTTC.

A few counts support this clone. The V gene is TRBV30, the J gene TRBJ1-6, with a possible D match to TRBD1 (6 bases). The CDR3 loop spans 15 amino acids. Per germline, CDR1 GTSNPN and CDR2 SVGIG (reference sequence). The germline V and J ends were trimmed by 4 bases and 0 bases, with 10 bases remaining between them. The CDR3 is CAWMRGSSYNSPLHF. The CDR3 region has the DNA TGTGCCTGGATGAGGGGGAGCTCCTATAATTCACCCCTCCACTTT.

The chain carries TRBV19 and TRBJ1-4, with a tentative D call TRBD1 (5 bases). The germline V gene encodes CDR1 LNHDA and CDR2 SQIVND (reference sequence). The V end was cut by 1 base, the J end by 10 bases, with 13 bases between. The length of the CDR3 is 14 residues. This CDR3 is CASSIGGEAAKLFF. CDR3 in DNA: TGTGCCAGTAGTATAGGGGGGGAAGCGGCAAAACTGTTTTTT.

V is TRBV3-1 (or the pseudogene TRBV3-2) and J is TRBJ1-2; D uncertain. The germline gives CDR1 LGHDT, CDR2 YNNKEL (reference sequence). The CDR3 is 15 residues long. V was clipped by 1 base and J by 2 bases, with 11 bases between them. CDR3 sequence reads: CASSQASGFNYGYTF. For the CDR3, the DNA is TGTGCCAGCAGCCAAGCTTCGGGATTCAACTATGGCTACACCTTC.

The chain links TRBV9 to TRBJ1-3, with D possibly being TRBD1 (5 bases). Trimming pared 4 bases from V and 2 bases from J, leaving 16 bases between. CDR1 is SGDLS, CDR2 YYNGEE, per germline. The CDR3 sequence is 16 residues long. The CDR3 DNA sequence: TGTGCCAGCAGCCCCCTCCCCGGAGGGGCTGGAAACACCATATATTTT. Its protein is CASSPLPGGAGNTIYF.

The rearrangement joins TRBV5-1 to TRBJ2-2, with TRBD2 identical over 16 bases. With 2 bases clipped from V and 1 base from J, the junction kept 8 bases outside the gene matches. This CDR3 has 20 residues. Germline CDR1 and CDR2: SGHRS and YFSETQ. In DNA form, the CDR3 reads TGCGCCAGCAGCTTAGCACCGGGACTAGCGGGGGGGAAGAACACCGGGGAGCTGTTTTTT. It is translated as CASSLAPGLAGGKNTGELFF.

V usage is TRBV5-6 and J usage is TRBJ2-3; 7 bases line up with TRBD1. The germline V gene encodes CDR1 SGHDT and CDR2 YYEEEE. The CDR3 totals 14 residues. V trimming: 7 bases; J trimming: 2 bases; junction bases outside the gene matches: 7. CDR3 protein: CASLIQGNTDTQYF. The CDR3 nucleotides are TGTGCCAGCCTAATACAGGGGAACACAGATACGCAGTATTTT.

In this sample, this clone turned up a few times. This sequence joins TRBV3-1 (or the pseudogene TRBV3-2) and TRBJ2-7, with TRBD2 matching over 7 bases. This CDR3 spans 15 amino acids. The J segment lost 3 bases and the V segment lost 4 bases, leaving 9 bases of the junction unmatched. The germline V gene has CDR1 LGHDT and CDR2 YNNKEL (reference sequence). The CDR3 nucleotides read TGTGCCAGCAGCCCCCGGCGGGGAGGGCGCTACGAGCAGTACTTC. This translates into CASSPRRGGRYEQYF.

The CDR3 reads CATSDRDLWNTGELFF. The CDR3 DNA reads as TGTGCCACCAGTGATCGGGACTTATGGAACACCGGGGAGCTGTTTTTT. The chain couples TRBV24-1 to TRBJ2-2; D possibly corresponds to TRBD2 (6 bases). The germline CDR1 and CDR2 sequences are KGHDR and SFDVKD. The CDR3 covers 16 residues. V lost 3 bases to trimming and J lost 1 base, with 11 bases between them.

In DNA form, the CDR3 reads TGTGCCAGCAGCTTATACCCCCGGACAGGGGAAGCTTTCTTT. Its protein product is CASSLYPRTGEAFF. This chain links TRBV7-8 with TRBJ1-1, with 8 bases fitting TRBD1. Germline-derived CDR1 and CDR2 are SGHVS and FQNEAQ. The CDR3 length is 14 residues. Trimming at V came to 2 bases and at J to 8 bases, leaving 7 bases not matched to a gene.

The chain is built from TRBV28 and TRBJ2-7; 10 nucleotides agree with TRBD2. Trimming cost V 3 bases and J 1 base; bases outside gene matches: 3. The CDR3 consists of 15 residues. In germline, CDR1 is MDHEN, CDR2 SYDVKM. The CDR3 reads CASSFPSGSSYEQYF. CDR3 DNA: TGTGCCAGCAGTTTTCCTAGCGGGAGTTCCTACGAGCAGTACTTC.

The chain links TRBV7-6 to TRBJ2-1; 9 positions match TRBD2. Germline V gene lookup returns CDR1 SGHVS and CDR2 FNYEAQ. V was clipped by 5 bases and J by 5 bases; unmatched bases: 7. The CDR3 is made up of 15 amino acids. The CDR3 sequence: CASSPSIAGDNEQFF. CDR3 DNA: TGTGCCAGCAGCCCTAGTATAGCGGGGGACAATGAGCAGTTCTTC.

The V and J genes are TRBV27 and TRBJ2-7, with 8 bases that match TRBD1. V shed 2 bases and J 4 bases; nucleotides not matched to a gene: 13. This CDR3 is built from 17 residues. Germline CDR1 reads MNHEY; CDR2 reads SMNVEV (reference sequence). The CDR3 sequence: CASSLGPRTGNMYEQYF. CDR3 bases: TGTGCCAGCAGTTTAGGTCCGCGGACAGGGAATATGTACGAGCAGTACTTC.

There are many counts of this clone. The V and J genes are TRBV5-1 and TRBJ2-1; possible D gene TRBD1, 6 bases. Germline loops: CDR1 SGHRS, CDR2 YFSETQ. Between the trimmed V and J ends, which lost 4 bases and 5 bases, there was a span of 16 bases. CDR3 length: 15 amino acids. CDR3 protein: CASSHDGWDNNEQFF. The DNA of the CDR3 is TGCGCCAGCAGCCACGACGGGTGGGACAACAATGAGCAGTTCTTC.

The chain uses TRBV6-5 and TRBJ2-2; the match to TRBD1 covers 11 bases. This CDR3 comprises 15 residues. Germline values: CDR1 MNHEY, CDR2 SVGAGI. V dropped 1 base and J dropped 6; count of bases not matched to a gene: 1. CDR3 nucleotide sequence: TGTGCCAGCAGTTACTTGGGACAGGGGGCCGGGGAGCTGTTTTTT. Protein sequence: CASSYLGQGAGELFF.